This T cell receptor (beta chain) was identified during a study of blood T cell repertoires in COVID-19. Study-wide background: Acute and convalescent COVID-19 specimens originated in the United States, Italy and Spain. Sample material is recorded as cDNA or gDNA derived from T cells, B-cell-depleted T cells, or PBMCs.

Trimming removed 3 bases at V and 3 bases at J, with 5 bases between. The CDR3 is 12 amino acids. As processed by the authors: Reference gene primer amplification in the assay estimated nucleated cell counts. Assay: immunoSEQ multiplex PCR; the TCRdb copy retains only in-frame clones and omits some. That table supplies the V and J calls and clone size; D and trimming were determined from the DNA. Of roughly 170,000 clones in the sample, roughly nine tenths were seen once. This clone showed up just once. Source material: peripheral blood. This TCR was recovered from a man between 65 and 85 years old with active or convalescent COVID-19. This rearrangement joins TRBV12-3 or TRBV12-4 to TRBJ1-1; D uncertain. CDR3 residues: CASSFSHTEAFF. CDR3 in DNA: TGTGCCAGCAGTTTCTCCCACACTGAAGCTTTCTTT.